The clone carrying this T cell receptor (beta chain) appeared a single time. The CDR3 spans 15 residues. Trimming shortened V by 0 bases and J by 4 bases, and 13 bases separated the two germline ends. Germline CDR1 reads LNHNV; CDR2 reads YYDKDF (reference sequence). The record originates from a study of control samples from healthy donors and cancer patients. Here immunoSEQ multiplex PCR was the method, and the copy in TCRdb shows in-frame clones only, minus some. In the table there are around 100,000 clones, about nine tenths of which are singletons. Sample: blood. The TCR originated in a woman younger than 35 in good health. V is TRBV15 and J is TRBJ2-7; either TRBD1 or TRBD2 may supply D (6 bases each). DNA of the CDR3: TGTGCCACCAGCAGAGAGGGGGGCGATGGATACGAGCAGTACTTC. Translated, it gives CATSREGGDGYEQYF.